This TCR beta chain was obtained from a study of T cell changes during pregnancy in multiple sclerosis. Some clones are missing from TCRdb's copy, which holds only in-frame ones; the method was immunoSEQ multiplex PCR. The sample holds 98,000 or so clones, 85% to 95% seen once. In germline, CDR1 is LGHNA, CDR2 YSLEER. V trimming: 0 bases; J trimming: 5 bases; junction bases outside the gene matches: 7. CDR3 length: 16 residues. This material consisted of peripheral blood, taken after pregnancy. This clonotype was obtained from a female donor with multiple sclerosis, enrolled in a pregnancy study. V is TRBV4-3 and J is TRBJ2-5; 9 nucleotides agree with TRBD2. The CDR3 region is CASSQEGSGSSETQYF. The DNA of the CDR3 is TGCGCCAGCAGCCAAGAAGGTAGCGGGAGCTCGGAGACCCAGTACTTC.